The next 3 T cell receptor beta chains were all read from a single sample in a study of OX40 agonist ivuxolimab in advanced cancers. Produced via immunoSEQ multiplex PCR; TCRdb's table is partial and in-frame only. The table includes some 15,000 clones, approximately 80% detected once. Sequencing was performed on CD4+ or CD8+ T cells sorted from blood, taken in a trial of the OX40 agonist ivuxolimab. The source of these receptors is an adult with an advanced solid tumor such as melanoma, head and neck, liver or kidney cancer.

This chain uses TRBV15 with TRBJ2-3; tentatively, D is TRBD1 or TRBD2 (6 bases each). V was shortened by 0 bases and J by 4 bases, with 14 bases between the two germline ends. The CDR3 spans 16 residues. Germline CDR1 reads LNHNV; CDR2 reads YYDKDF (reference sequence). The CDR3 sequence is CATSREGGGRADTQYF. In nucleotides, the CDR3 is TGTGCCACCAGCAGAGAAGGGGGAGGCCGGGCAGATACGCAGTATTTT.

The V call is TRBV6-1, the J call TRBJ2-1; 7 positions agree with TRBD2. Losses at the gene ends were 4 bases for V and 0 bases for J; bases not matched to a gene: 3. The CDR3 is 15 amino acids. CDR1 and CDR2 from the germline V gene are MNHNS and SASEGT. The CDR3 here is CASSASGSSYNEQFF. As DNA, the CDR3 is TGTGCCAGCAGTGCTAGCGGTAGCTCCTACAATGAGCAGTTCTTC.

The chain combines TRBV6-1 with TRBJ2-1; unclear D gene. Germline V lookup: CDR1 MNHNS, CDR2 SASEGT. V was cut by 10 bases and J by 12 bases, with 16 bases left in between. CDR3 length: 11 residues. CDR3 loop: CATEPPPWQFF. DNA for the CDR3: TGTGCCACCGAGCCCCCTCCTTGGCAGTTCTTC.